The 29 T cell receptor beta chains presented below share a single source sample, sequenced in a study of T cells in localized non-small cell lung cancer. Sequencing used immunoSEQ multiplex PCR; TCRdb keeps in-frame clones, though not all of them. This sample carries some 1,300 clones, roughly 22% of them seen once, and the ten largest clones take around 21%. Sequences were derived from normal lung tissue next to the tumor, sampled before any cancer treatment. The source of these receptors is a man aged 40 to 69 with stage III squamous cell lung carcinoma.

CDR3 residues: CSVDSPQGTDTQYF. CDR3 DNA: TGCAGCGTTGATTCCCCCCAAGGGACAGATACGCAGTATTTT. The J gene is TRBJ2-3, the V gene TRBV29-1, with D hard to call. This CDR3 has 14 amino acids. The V gene's germline CDR1 is SQVTM and CDR2 ANQGSEA. Trimming took off 3 bases at V and 3 bases at J, with 13 bases between the two ends.

V gene TRBV30 combines with J gene TRBJ1-2, with D possibly matching TRBD1 (5 bases). The CDR3 is made up of 13 amino acids. Trimming removed 0 bases at V and 2 bases at J, with 7 bases between. Per the germline V gene, CDR1 is GTSNPN and CDR2 is SVGIG (reference sequence). CDR3 coding DNA: TGTGCCTGGAGTGTACAGGCAAACTATGGCTACACCTTC. It translates to CAWSVQANYGYTF.

The chain is built from TRBV28 and TRBJ1-1, with D unclear. This CDR3 is 12 amino acids long. Germline loops: CDR1 MDHEN, CDR2 SYDVKM. Between the trimmed V and J ends, which lost 2 bases and 7 bases, there was a span of 8 bases. The CDR3 bases are TGTGCCAGCAGTTTACGTGGGGTTGAAGCTTTCTTT. Protein product: CASSLRGVEAFF. Combining the CDR3 with reference TRBV28 and TRBJ1-1 gives the whole variable domain DVKVTQSSRYLVKRTGEKVFLECVQDMDHENMFWYRQDPGLGLRLIYFSYDVKMKEKGDIPEGYSVSREKKERFSLILESASTNQTSMYLCASSLRGVEAFFGQGTRLTVV.

In its sample, this clone ranks as large. The rearrangement uses TRBV11-3 and TRBJ1-5; 10 nucleotides align to TRBD1. J was trimmed by 6 bases and V by 3 bases; bases with no gene match: 5. The germline CDR1 and CDR2 sequences are SGHNT and YENEEA. The CDR3 has 15 residues. CDR3 residues: CASSFGQGVGQPQHF. The CDR3 region has the DNA TGTGCCAGCAGCTTTGGACAGGGGGTGGGTCAGCCCCAGCATTTT.

This clone has just a few counts. The chain carries TRBV14 and TRBJ1-1; D is uncertain. The CDR3 consists of 14 residues. The ends were cut back, 1 base at V and 1 base at J, with 7 bases in the middle. Germline CDR1 reads SGHDN; CDR2 reads FVKESK. CDR3 bases: TGTGCCAGCAGCCAAGGAAATGCGAACACTGAAGCTTTCTTT. As protein: CASSQGNANTEAFF.

The chain has TRBV6-8 and TRBJ1-2, with D hard to call. The CDR3 spans 13 residues. V dropped 6 bases and J dropped 2 bases, with 10 bases sitting between them. The germline V gene has CDR1 MNHGY and CDR2 SAAAGT. The CDR3 is CASSLVINYGYTF. The DNA for the CDR3 is TGTGCCAGCAGCCTTGTCATAAACTATGGCTACACCTTC.

The chain uses TRBV11-3 and TRBJ2-7; 8 bases agree with TRBD2. V trimming: 5 bases; J trimming: 1 base; junction bases outside the gene matches: 4. Looked up from germline, CDR1 is SGHNT and CDR2 is YENEEA. The CDR3 sequence is 14 residues long. In DNA form, the CDR3 reads TGTGCCAGCAGCCCCGGGACTAGATCCTACGAGCAGTACTTC. This codes for CASSPGTRSYEQYF.

V usage is TRBV29-1 and J usage is TRBJ2-5, with 11 bases matching TRBD1. Germline-derived CDR1 and CDR2 are SQVTM and ANQGSEA. The V gene end was trimmed by 5 bases and the J gene end by 5 bases; junction bases not matched to a gene: 7. There are 14 residues in the CDR3. The CDR3 nucleotides read TGCAGCGTTCCGGGACAGGGGGTTATGGAGACCCAGTACTTC. It encodes CSVPGQGVMETQYF.

This clone was seen only a few times. This chain connects TRBV11-3 to TRBJ1-1, with D possibly TRBD1 on 5 matching bases. Germline V lookup: CDR1 SGHNT, CDR2 YENEEA. The CDR3 is 17 amino acids. V lost 1 base and J 0 bases, leaving 15 bases between the germline ends. The CDR3 DNA reads TGTGCCAGCAGCTTAGGGGGGTTTAACTACTTGAACACTGAAGCTTTCTTT. Its translation is CASSLGGFNYLNTEAFF.

The chain carries TRBV9 and TRBJ2-5; D gene ambiguous. The CDR3 is made up of 13 amino acids. With 3 bases removed from V and 1 base from J, the gap between germline ends came to 7 bases. CDR1 is SGDLS, CDR2 YYNGEE, per germline. The CDR3: CASSDTPQETQYF. As DNA, the CDR3 is TGTGCCAGCAGCGACACACCCCAAGAGACCCAGTACTTC.

This clone is classed as large. The V gene is TRBV11-3, the J gene TRBJ2-7; TRBD2 matches 7 bases. Trimming removed 3 bases from V and 2 bases from J; junction bases left unmatched: 4. Germline V gene lookup returns CDR1 SGHNT and CDR2 YENEEA. The CDR3 runs 14 residues. CDR3 sequence (DNA): TGTGCCAGCAGCTTCTCGGGGGGAACCTACGAGCAGTACTTC. This translates into CASSFSGGTYEQYF.

The J gene is TRBJ2-5, the V gene TRBV11-3, with TRBD2 as a possible D gene (5 bases). The CDR3 sequence is 14 residues long. CDR1 and CDR2 (germline): SGHNT, YENEEA. V was shortened by 3 bases and J by 3 bases, with 11 bases between the two germline ends. In DNA, the CDR3 is TGTGCCAGCAGCTTGGGTACTAGTAAAGAGACCCAGTACTTC. Translating it yields CASSLGTSKETQYF.

This clone has only a few counts. V usage is TRBV6-8 and J usage is TRBJ1-4, with 7 positions matching TRBD1. Germline loops: CDR1 MNHGY, CDR2 SAAAGT. This CDR3 is built from 19 residues. With V trimmed by 4 bases and J by 3 bases, 17 bases remained unmatched. The CDR3 loop is CASSSSTGTGVEANEKLFF. The CDR3 region has the DNA TGTGCCAGCAGTTCCTCGACAGGGACGGGGGTCGAGGCTAATGAAAAACTGTTTTTT.

This sequence joins TRBV6-8 and TRBJ1-2; a possible D gene is TRBD1 (6 bases). Trimming pared 6 bases from V and 5 bases from J, leaving 19 bases between. CDR1 is MNHGY, CDR2 SAAAGT, per germline. The CDR3 runs 15 residues. The CDR3 DNA reads TGTGCCAGCAGCAACCGGGACACTAACTCTTATGGCTACACCTTC. This codes for CASSNRDTNSYGYTF.

In its sample, this clone was seen a few times. This chain links TRBV11-3 with TRBJ2-1, with D tentatively TRBD2 (7 bases). The CDR3 totals 14 residues. V lost 5 bases, J lost 8 bases, and 16 bases lay in between. Germline CDR1 reads SGHNT; CDR2 reads YENEEA. Here the CDR3 DNA reads TGTGCCAGCAGCCTTAGCGGAGGGGGGGATGAGCAGTTCTTC. It translates to CASSLSGGGDEQFF.

The chain uses TRBV18 and TRBJ1-5; D is ambiguous. This CDR3 is built from 15 residues. Trimming left V 3 bases short and J 5 bases short, with 14 bases between. The germline gives CDR1 KGHSH, CDR2 LQKENI. CDR3 DNA sequence: TGTGCCAGCTCACCTGTCGGAGGTCTCGATCAGCCCCAGCATTTT. Its protein product is CASSPVGGLDQPQHF.

The V call is TRBV28, the J call TRBJ1-2, with 7 bases identical to TRBD1. J lost 8 bases, V lost 5 bases, and 14 bases had no gene match. Germline V gene data show CDR1 as MDHEN and CDR2 as SYDVKM. The CDR3 totals 15 residues. The CDR3 region has the DNA TGTGCCAGCAGTCCCTCCTCGACAGGGTGGAGAGGCTACACCTTC. This translates into CASSPSSTGWRGYTF.

This clone was counted a few times. J is TRBJ2-3 and V is TRBV7-5; the table's D call, TRBD2, has no DNA check behind it. TRBV7-5 is noted as a pseudogene. CDR3 length: 16 amino acids. The chain's CDR3 is CASSRNPAGAGDTQYF. Written as DNA, the CDR3 is TGTGCCAGCAGCCGAAATCCGGCGGGGGCGGGAGATACGCAGTATTTT.

This clone was found a few times. The genes are TRBV28 and TRBJ1-2; 10 bases map to TRBD1. Germline V CDR1 and CDR2: MDHEN, SYDVKM. After removal of 8 bases from V and 2 bases from J, the junction contained 14 bases not matched to a gene. The length of the CDR3 is 17 residues. This CDR3 is CASGFRDRGVLNYGYTF. The DNA of the CDR3 is TGTGCCAGCGGATTCCGGGACAGGGGAGTTCTCAACTATGGCTACACCTTC.

Only a few counts were recorded for this clone. The V gene is TRBV6-8, the J gene TRBJ1-1; no clear D. Germline CDR1 reads MNHGY; CDR2 reads SAAAGT. The CDR3 sequence is 13 residues long. V gave up 4 bases and J gave up 1 base, with 7 bases separating them. The chain's CDR3 is CASSLKGNTEAFF. The CDR3 DNA follows: TGTGCCAGCAGTTTAAAAGGGAACACTGAAGCTTTCTTT.

The J gene is TRBJ1-1, the V gene TRBV19; 10 bases are shared with TRBD1. This CDR3 comprises 13 residues. Trimming cost V 8 bases and J 1 base; bases outside gene matches: 1. Germline assignment: CDR1 LNHDA and CDR2 SQIVND (reference sequence). The CDR3 reads CASDRGPNTEAFF. Here the CDR3 DNA reads TGTGCCAGTGACAGGGGGCCGAACACTGAAGCTTTCTTT.

V and J are TRBV28 and TRBJ1-5; the match to TRBD1 covers 7 bases. The CDR3 loop spans 14 amino acids. Germline trimming cut 7 bases from V and 1 base from J; bases unmatched to any gene: 4. Germline CDR1 MDHEN, CDR2 SYDVKM. The CDR3 bases are TGTGCCAGCAATCAGGGGGGCAGCAATCAGCCCCAGCATTTT. This gives the protein CASNQGGSNQPQHF.

Judged by abundance, this clone is medium-sized. The rearrangement uses TRBV11-3 and TRBJ2-5; no clear D gene. The CDR3 extends over 14 amino acids. Germline V CDR1 and CDR2: SGHNT, YENEEA. V shed 2 bases and J shed 2 bases, with 9 bases lying between them. As DNA, the CDR3 is TGTGCCAGCAGCTTAAGTGGTCCTCAAGAGACCCAGTACTTC. Amino acids: CASSLSGPQETQYF.

Here the CDR3 DNA reads TGTGCCAGCAGCGCCGCCCGGGGTGAAAATGGGGCCAACGTCCTGACTTTC. Translating gives CASSAARGENGANVLTF. The rearrangement links TRBV7-5 to TRBJ2-6; TRBD2 is the table's D call and was not checked against the DNA. TRBV7-5 is deemed a pseudogene. The CDR3 extends over 17 amino acids.

V gene TRBV28 combines with J gene TRBJ1-1; 7 bases line up with TRBD1. V lost 4 bases and J lost 13; bases outside the gene matches: 21. Germline V gives CDR1 MDHEN, CDR2 SYDVKM. This CDR3 contains 16 residues. In DNA, the CDR3 is TGTGCCAGCAGTTCCGGGGGACAGCCAGTAACTAGTGTAGTTTTCTTT. Encoded protein: CASSSGGQPVTSVVFF.

A few counts support this clone. V gene TRBV28 combines with J gene TRBJ1-2; D is unresolved. This CDR3 comprises 13 residues. CDR1 MDHEN and CDR2 SYDVKM come from the germline V gene. Trimming removed 7 bases at V and 0 bases at J, with 9 bases between. The CDR3 loop is CASMRPPNYGYTF. The CDR3, as DNA: TGTGCCAGCATGCGACCGCCTAACTATGGCTACACCTTC.

This sequence joins TRBV11-3 and TRBJ2-2; 7 nucleotides match TRBD1. This CDR3 has 17 amino acids. Unmatched junction bases numbered 13, after V lost 5 bases and J lost 4 bases. Germline CDR1 and CDR2: SGHNT and YENEEA. The CDR3 loop reads CASSVPLDRRSTGELFF. The CDR3 nucleotides read TGTGCCAGCAGCGTTCCACTGGACAGGAGGTCCACCGGGGAGCTGTTTTTT. Full variable domain (remainder filled in from reference TRBV11-3 and TRBJ2-2): EAGVVQSPRYKIIEKKQPVAFWCNPISGHNTLYWYLQNLGQGPELLIRYENEEAVDDSQLPKDRFSAERLKGVDSTLKIQPAELGDSAVYLCASSVPLDRRSTGELFFGEGSRLTVL.

This clone was counted between two and nine times. The V and J genes are TRBV6-8 and TRBJ2-5, with TRBD1 matching 7 bases. CDR1 MNHGY and CDR2 SAAAGT come from the germline V gene. V dropped 4 bases and J dropped 11; count of bases not matched to a gene: 7. CDR3 size: 12 residues. The CDR3 sequence is CASSSPGQKQYF. The DNA for the CDR3 is TGTGCCAGCAGTTCCCCGGGACAGAAACAGTACTTC.

The chain joins TRBV6-8 to TRBJ2-3, with 10 bases that match TRBD2. V gave up 6 bases and J gave up 0 bases; unmatched junction bases: 9. From germline, CDR1 is MNHGY and CDR2 SAAAGT. The CDR3 loop spans 17 amino acids. The CDR3: CASSNLAGGASTDTQYF. The CDR3 bases are TGTGCCAGCAGCAACTTAGCGGGGGGTGCTAGCACAGATACGCAGTATTTT.